This T cell receptor (beta chain) was recorded in a study of blood T cell repertoires in COVID-19. Whole-study context: The samples span acute and convalescent COVID-19 from the United States, Italy and Spain. PBMCs, B-cell-depleted T cells, or T cells provided the cDNA or gDNA that made up the material.

CDR3 size: 15 residues. Trimming left V 0 bases short and J 1 base short, with 9 bases between. The germline CDR1 and CDR2 sequences are ENHRY and SYGVKD. Authors' processing steps: Amplification of reference gene primers was used by the study to estimate nucleated cell counts. The assay was immunoSEQ multiplex PCR, and TCRdb's table has in-frame clones only and misses some. V and J calls and clone size are given by that table; D and trimming were obtained from the DNA. This table has 250,000 or so clones, roughly 88% appearing once. Specimen: peripheral blood. The TCR sequence derives from a man between 35 and 55 years old who had recovered from COVID-19. The V and J genes are TRBV10-3 and TRBJ1-1; D gene unclear. Here the CDR3 DNA reads TGTGCCATCAGTGAGTCGAGCGTCGGGAACACTGAAGCTTTCTTT. Protein product: CAISESSVGNTEAFF.